This is a list of T cell receptor beta chains from one sample in a study of OX40 agonist ivuxolimab in advanced cancers. Method: immunoSEQ multiplex PCR; TCRdb's copy keeps in-frame clones and lacks some. The table lists about 32,000 clones, 75% to 85% of them singletons. The material was CD4+ or CD8+ T cells sorted from blood, obtained in a trial of the OX40 agonist ivuxolimab. The receptor source for this set is an adult with an advanced solid tumor such as melanoma, head and neck, liver or kidney cancer. Each CDR3 is given with its conserved first and last residue. D genes are given only for firm matches. The listing skips clone size in some rows; elsewhere it reads once, few, many or a size class.

CDR3aa: CSVDTSGGTYTQYF
CDR3nt: TGCAGCGTTGATACTTCGGGGGGAACGTATACGCAGTATTTT
abundance: NA
d_gene: TRBD2
j_gene: TRBJ2-3
len: 14
v_gene: TRBV29-1

CDR3aa: CASSERGVGNEKLFF
CDR3nt: TGTGCCAGCAGTGAGCGGGGGGTGGGGAATGAAAAACTGTTTTTT
abundance: NA
d_gene: NA
j_gene: TRBJ1-4
len: 15
v_gene: TRBV25-1

CDR3aa: CASSPLATSTDTQYF
CDR3nt: TGTGCCAGCTCACCACTGGCAACTAGCACAGATACGCAGTATTTT
abundance: NA
d_gene: NA
j_gene: TRBJ2-3
len: 15
v_gene: TRBV18

CDR3aa: CASSEGPGGQYF
CDR3nt: TGTGCCAGCAGTGAGGGTCCAGGCGGGCAGTACTTC
abundance: NA
d_gene: NA
j_gene: TRBJ2-7
len: 12
v_gene: TRBV2

CDR3aa: CASSISDGTAGNTIYF
CDR3nt: TGTGCCAGCAGCATCTCGGACGGGACTGCTGGAAACACCATATATTTT
abundance: NA
d_gene: NA
j_gene: TRBJ1-3
len: 16
v_gene: TRBV9

CDR3aa: CASAWGTGELFF
CDR3nt: TGTGCCAGCGCCTGGGGCACCGGGGAGCTGTTTTTT
abundance: NA
d_gene: NA
j_gene: TRBJ2-2
len: 12
v_gene: TRBV6-6

CDR3aa: CASNVGVNTGELFF
CDR3nt: TGTGCCAGCAACGTCGGGGTCAACACCGGGGAGCTGTTTTTT
abundance: NA
d_gene: NA
j_gene: TRBJ2-2
len: 14
v_gene: TRBV7-9

CDR3aa: CASGSGVSQPQHF
CDR3nt: TGTGCCAGCGGATCGGGGGTCAGTCAGCCCCAGCATTTT
abundance: NA
d_gene: NA
j_gene: TRBJ1-5
len: 13
v_gene: TRBV25-1

CDR3aa: CASSIGGWGTGELFF
CDR3nt: TGTGCCAGTAGTATAGGAGGGTGGGGAACCGGGGAGCTGTTTTTT
abundance: NA
d_gene: NA
j_gene: TRBJ2-2
len: 15
v_gene: TRBV19

CDR3aa: CASTLSGMMGNSPLHF
CDR3nt: TGTGCCAGCACCCTATCCGGGATGATGGGTAATTCACCCCTCCACTTT
abundance: NA
d_gene: NA
j_gene: TRBJ1-6
len: 16
v_gene: TRBV2

CDR3aa: CASSLDLPTDTQYF
CDR3nt: TGTGCCAGCAGTTTGGACCTACCCACAGATACGCAGTATTTT
abundance: NA
d_gene: NA
j_gene: TRBJ2-3
len: 14
v_gene: TRBV27

CDR3aa: CASSISSYGYTF
CDR3nt: TGTGCCAGTAGTATCTCGTCCTATGGCTACACCTTC
abundance: NA
d_gene: NA
j_gene: TRBJ1-2
len: 12
v_gene: TRBV19

CDR3aa: CASSYRGGVTYEQYF
CDR3nt: TGTGCCAGCAGTTATCGGGGCGGTGTAACCTACGAGCAGTACTTC
abundance: once
d_gene: NA
j_gene: TRBJ2-7
len: 15
v_gene: TRBV6-5

CDR3aa: CASKTDTQYF
CDR3nt: TGTGCCAGCAAAACAGATACGCAGTATTTT
abundance: medium-sized
d_gene: NA
j_gene: TRBJ2-3
len: 10
v_gene: TRBV6-5

CDR3aa: CSVVGDSAEAFF
CDR3nt: TGCAGCGTTGTCGGGGATTCAGCTGAAGCTTTCTTT
abundance: NA
d_gene: NA
j_gene: TRBJ1-1
len: 12
v_gene: TRBV29-1

CDR3aa: CAWKMRGLAIYF
CDR3nt: TGTGCCTGGAAGATGCGAGGGCTCGCCATATATTTT
abundance: NA
d_gene: NA
j_gene: TRBJ1-3
len: 12
v_gene: TRBV30

CDR3aa: CASSTSGVGAYEQYF
CDR3nt: TGTGCCAGTAGTACGTCAGGGGTAGGGGCCTACGAGCAGTACTTC
abundance: medium-sized
d_gene: NA
j_gene: TRBJ2-7
len: 15
v_gene: TRBV19

CDR3aa: CASRSIGTVNTEAFF
CDR3nt: TGTGCCAGCAGGTCCATCGGGACGGTGAACACTGAAGCTTTCTTT
abundance: NA
d_gene: NA
j_gene: TRBJ1-1
len: 15
v_gene: TRBV6-5

CDR3aa: CASREHYGYTF
CDR3nt: TGTGCCAGCAGGGAACACTATGGCTACACCTTC
abundance: NA
d_gene: NA
j_gene: TRBJ1-2
len: 11
v_gene: TRBV6-6

CDR3aa: CASSLTGQSTQPQHF
CDR3nt: TGTGCCAGCAGCCTTACGGGACAATCAACTCAGCCCCAGCATTTT
abundance: NA
d_gene: NA
j_gene: TRBJ1-5
len: 15
v_gene: TRBV7-2

CDR3aa: CASSYDRGSGNTIYF
CDR3nt: TGTGCCAGCAGTTACGACAGGGGATCTGGAAACACCATATATTTT
abundance: NA
d_gene: TRBD1
j_gene: TRBJ1-3
len: 15
v_gene: TRBV6-5

CDR3aa: CASSRPEVSGNTIYF
CDR3nt: TGTGCCAGCAGCCGACCGGAGGTCTCTGGAAACACCATATATTTT
abundance: NA
d_gene: NA
j_gene: TRBJ1-3
len: 15
v_gene: TRBV7-9

CDR3aa: CASSESPGGHTDTQYF
CDR3nt: TGTGCCAGCAGTGAATCTCCCGGGGGGCACACAGATACGCAGTATTTT
abundance: NA
d_gene: NA
j_gene: TRBJ2-3
len: 16
v_gene: TRBV6-1

CDR3aa: CASSLVWGEGEKLFF
CDR3nt: TGTGCCAGCAGCTTAGTCTGGGGAGAAGGTGAAAAACTGTTTTTT
abundance: medium-sized
d_gene: NA
j_gene: TRBJ1-4
len: 15
v_gene: TRBV7-9

CDR3aa: CASSERRLGYNEQFF
CDR3nt: TGTGCCAGCAGTGAACGGCGACTAGGATACAATGAGCAGTTCTTC
abundance: NA
d_gene: NA
j_gene: TRBJ2-1
len: 15
v_gene: TRBV6-1

CDR3aa: CASSARDRGRQETQYF
CDR3nt: TGTGCCAGCAGCGCCCGGGACAGGGGGCGACAAGAGACCCAGTACTTC
abundance: NA
d_gene: TRBD1
j_gene: TRBJ2-5
len: 16
v_gene: TRBV7-9

CDR3aa: CASSQDASIYEQYF
CDR3nt: TGCGCCAGCAGCCAAGATGCCAGCATCTACGAGCAGTACTTC
abundance: NA
d_gene: NA
j_gene: TRBJ2-7
len: 14
v_gene: TRBV4-1

CDR3aa: CASSLGLAGGGQETQYF
CDR3nt: TGTGCCAGCAGCCTCGGACTAGCGGGGGGCGGGCAAGAGACCCAGTACTTC
abundance: NA
d_gene: TRBD2
j_gene: TRBJ2-5
len: 17
v_gene: TRBV9

CDR3aa: CASSLSVRSSYNEQFF
CDR3nt: TGTGCCAGCAGTTTATCTGTGAGGAGCTCCTACAATGAGCAGTTCTTC
abundance: NA
d_gene: NA
j_gene: TRBJ2-1
len: 16
v_gene: TRBV27

CDR3aa: CASSALGALNTGELFF
CDR3nt: TGTGCCAGCAGCGCCCTTGGAGCCCTTAACACCGGGGAGCTGTTTTTT
abundance: NA
d_gene: NA
j_gene: TRBJ2-2
len: 16
v_gene: TRBV9

CDR3aa: CASSAGTGVEQYF
CDR3nt: TGTGCCAGTAGTGCCGGAACAGGGGTCGAGCAGTACTTC
abundance: NA
d_gene: TRBD1
j_gene: TRBJ2-7
len: 13
v_gene: TRBV19

CDR3aa: CASSPGTGGLQETQYF
CDR3nt: TGCGCCAGCAGCCCCGGGACAGGGGGCCTCCAAGAGACCCAGTACTTC
abundance: NA
d_gene: TRBD1
j_gene: TRBJ2-5
len: 16
v_gene: TRBV5-1

CDR3aa: CASSQDRAADTQYF
CDR3nt: TGCGCCAGCAGCCAAGATCGAGCGGCAGATACGCAGTATTTT
abundance: NA
d_gene: NA
j_gene: TRBJ2-3
len: 14
v_gene: TRBV4-1

CDR3aa: CASSYSWAGNEKLFF
CDR3nt: TGTGCCAGCAGTTACTCCTGGGCAGGGAATGAAAAACTGTTTTTT
abundance: NA
d_gene: NA
j_gene: TRBJ1-4
len: 15
v_gene: TRBV6-5

CDR3aa: CASSEGIPAGGNYEQYF
CDR3nt: TGTGCCAGCAGTGAAGGTATCCCAGCGGGAGGGAACTACGAGCAGTACTTC
abundance: NA
d_gene: TRBD2
j_gene: TRBJ2-7
len: 17
v_gene: TRBV2

CDR3aa: CASRRDRESNSPLHF
CDR3nt: TGTGCCAGCAGACGGGACAGGGAGTCTAATTCACCCCTCCACTTT
abundance: NA
d_gene: TRBD1
j_gene: TRBJ1-6
len: 15
v_gene: TRBV27

CDR3aa: CASSLGLSGSTDTQYF
CDR3nt: TGCGCCAGCAGCTTGGGGCTTAGCGGGAGCACAGATACGCAGTATTTT
abundance: NA
d_gene: TRBD2
j_gene: TRBJ2-3
len: 16
v_gene: TRBV5-1